The 29 T cell receptor beta chains presented below share a single source sample, sequenced in a study of T cell changes during pregnancy in multiple sclerosis. The data were produced by immunoSEQ multiplex PCR, yet TCRdb's version contains in-frame clones alone and is incomplete. This sample has fewer than 110,000 clones; approximately 91% occur once, and the top ten carry around 3.2%. The sample consisted of peripheral blood, taken in the second trimester of pregnancy. Receptors originate from a female donor with multiple sclerosis, enrolled in a pregnancy study.

This clone was seen a few times. This chain joins TRBV15 and TRBJ2-2; unclear D gene. The germline CDR1 and CDR2 sequences are LNHNV and YYDKDF (reference sequence). V lost 3 bases and J 2 bases, leaving 10 bases between the germline ends. The CDR3 extends over 15 amino acids. The CDR3 reads CATSSELLNTGELFF. The DNA of the CDR3 is TGTGCCACCAGCAGTGAACTTCTAAACACCGGGGAGCTGTTTTTT. The full variable domain, in which reference TRBV15 and TRBJ2-2 provide the parts outside the CDR3, is DAMVIQNPRYQVTQFGKPVTLSCSQTLNHNVMYWYQQKSSQAPKLLFHYYDKDFNNEADTPDNFQSRRPNTSFCFLDIRSPGLGDTAMYLCATSSELLNTGELFFGEGSRLTVL.

The V gene is TRBV19, the J gene TRBJ2-2, with TRBD2 matching over 8 bases. V lost 9 bases, J lost 1 base, and 4 bases stayed unmatched. In germline, CDR1 is LNHDA, CDR2 SQIVND (reference sequence). CDR3 length: 14 amino acids. CDR3 bases: TGTGCCAGCCGGACTAGCCTGAACACCGGGGAGCTGTTTTTT. This sequence encodes CASRTSLNTGELFF.

This chain connects TRBV9 to TRBJ2-3; the D gene is possibly TRBD2 (5 bases). Germline-derived CDR1 and CDR2 are SGDLS and YYNGEE. The CDR3 covers 15 residues. Trimming shortened V by 8 bases and J by 2 bases, and 18 bases separated the two germline ends. In DNA form, the CDR3 reads TGTGCCAGTAGTCTCAGCGGAAAGCTCACAGATACGCAGTATTTT. Amino acids: CASSLSGKLTDTQYF.

This clone has only a few counts. The chain couples TRBV7-9 to TRBJ1-1; TRBD1 matches at 11 bases. Germline V gene lookup returns CDR1 SEHNR and CDR2 FQNEAQ (reference sequence). This CDR3 region has 13 residues. The V segment lost 1 base and the J segment 13 bases; nucleotides outside the gene matches: 5. The chain's CDR3 is CASSLEGTGGLFF. CDR3 sequence (DNA): TGTGCCAGCAGCTTAGAGGGGACAGGGGGTCTTTTCTTT.

The chain employs TRBV7-8 and TRBJ1-5; weak D call: TRBD1 (6 bases). Germline V gene sequence: CDR1 SGHVS, CDR2 FQNEAQ. The CDR3 loop spans 15 amino acids. V was trimmed by 5 bases and J by 0 bases, leaving 11 bases between them. Here the CDR3 DNA reads TGTGCCAGCAGCCCATACAGGGTTAGCAATCAGCCCCAGCATTTT. Translating gives CASSPYRVSNQPQHF.

The chain has TRBV5-4 and TRBJ2-2, with D maybe TRBD2 (6 bases). Per germline, CDR1 SGHNT and CDR2 YYREEE (reference sequence). CDR3 size: 15 residues. Trimming took 3 bases from V and 5 from J, leaving 14 bases between them. This CDR3 is CASSWTGRGTGELFF. CDR3 nucleotide sequence: TGTGCCAGCAGCTGGACCGGCCGGGGGACCGGGGAGCTGTTTTTT.

This clone is a singleton in its sample. CDR3: CASSVTRNTEAFF. CDR3 bases: TGTGCCAGTAGTGTCACCAGGAATACTGAAGCTTTCTTT. The chain uses TRBV19 and TRBJ1-1; D ambiguous. The germline V and J ends were trimmed by 5 bases and 5 bases, with 12 bases remaining between them. CDR1 is LNHDA and CDR2 is SQIVND in the germline V gene (reference sequence). The CDR3 totals 13 residues.

The CDR3 sequence is CASSLEGDRDEQYF. The CDR3 DNA is TGTGCCAGCAGCTTGGAGGGGGATAGGGACGAGCAGTACTTC. The chain couples TRBV5-4 to TRBJ2-7, with D maybe TRBD1 (6 bases). Per the germline V gene, CDR1 is SGHNT and CDR2 is YYREEE (reference sequence). Trimming removed 0 bases at V and 5 bases at J, with 12 bases between. The CDR3 has 14 residues.

V and J are TRBV27 and TRBJ1-5; 10 nucleotides agree with TRBD1. Losses at the gene ends were 7 bases for V and 1 base for J; bases not matched to a gene: 7. Per the germline V gene, CDR1 is MNHEY and CDR2 is SMNVEV (reference sequence). The CDR3 spans 16 residues. Here the CDR3 DNA reads TGTGCCAGCATGCGTCGACAGGGGGCAAGCAATCAGCCCCAGCATTTT. It specifies CASMRRQGASNQPQHF.

This clone is a singleton in its sample. An end of the junction differs from the germline gene, which may be a read error. The chain recombines TRBV19 with TRBJ1-3; TRBD1 matches 7 bases. Germline V CDR1 and CDR2: LNHDA, SQIVND (reference sequence). The CDR3 is 14 amino acids. The CDR3 DNA reads TGTGCCAGTAGTTCCGGACAGGTTGGAGACACCATATATTTT. Translation gives CASSSGQVGDTIYF.

This clone was seen just once. V usage is TRBV28 and J usage is TRBJ1-1, with 8 bases that match TRBD1. There are 15 residues in the CDR3. V gave up 7 bases and J gave up 5 bases; unmatched junction bases: 12. Germline V lookup: CDR1 MDHEN, CDR2 SYDVKM. The CDR3 region is CASTNQGAVRTEAFF. The CDR3 DNA is TGTGCCAGCACAAATCAGGGGGCGGTAAGAACTGAAGCTTTCTTT.

J is TRBJ2-7 and V is TRBV4-1; 9 bases are a match to TRBD2. There are 17 residues in the CDR3. The trim removed 1 base at V and 0 bases at J, leaving 7 bases unmatched. Germline CDR1 MGHRA, CDR2 YSYEKL. DNA for the CDR3: TGCGCCAGCAGCCAAGTAGTAGGACTAGCGTTCTCCTACGAGCAGTACTTC. Translating it yields CASSQVVGLAFSYEQYF.

The V call is TRBV7-6, the J call TRBJ2-1; D not resolved. This CDR3 region has 15 residues. V lost 5 bases, J lost 3 bases, and 14 bases lay in between. The germline V gene encodes CDR1 SGHVS and CDR2 FNYEAQ. The CDR3 protein is CASSLSSIVYNEQFF. The CDR3 DNA sequence: TGTGCCAGCAGCCTCTCTAGTATCGTCTACAATGAGCAGTTCTTC.

V and J are TRBV4-2 and TRBJ1-4, with TRBD1 matching 11 bases. Germline values: CDR1 LGHNA, CDR2 YNFKEQ. The CDR3 totals 13 residues. V shed 5 bases, J shed 7 bases, and the junction held 0 bases outside the gene matches. Here the CDR3 DNA reads TGTGCCAGCAGCGGGACAGGGGGTGAAAAACTGTTTTTT. Protein sequence: CASSGTGGEKLFF.

The CDR3 DNA reads as TGTGCCAGCAGTCACCCAGCAGGGGGGTTAAACTATGGCTACACCTTC. Translating it yields CASSHPAGGLNYGYTF. This chain links TRBV6-6 with TRBJ1-2; 7 nucleotides agree with TRBD1. V dropped 5 bases and J dropped 2; count of bases not matched to a gene: 11. This CDR3 region has 16 residues. The germline CDR1 and CDR2 sequences are MNHNY and SVGAGI (reference sequence).

The chain's CDR3 is CASSPKGQGGNQPQHF. CDR3 sequence (DNA): TGTGCCAGTAGTCCAAAAGGACAGGGGGGGAATCAGCCCCAGCATTTT. The chain couples TRBV19 to TRBJ1-5; TRBD1 matches 10 bases. The CDR3 extends over 16 amino acids. V was pared by 5 bases and J by 4 bases, with 8 bases of the junction left unmatched. The germline V gene has CDR1 LNHDA and CDR2 SQIVND (reference sequence). The full variable domain, rest sourced from reference TRBV19 and TRBJ1-5, is DGGITQSPKYLFRKEGQNVTLSCEQNLNHDAMYWYRQDPGQGLRLIYYSQIVNDFQKGDIAEGYSVSREKKESFPLTVTSAQKNPTAFYLCASSPKGQGGNQPQHFGDGTRLSIL.

The genes are TRBV28 and TRBJ1-1; a possible D gene is TRBD1 (5 bases). Trimming cost V 3 bases and J 1 base, with 12 bases left between them. The CDR3 runs 15 residues. Germline CDR1 and CDR2: MDHEN and SYDVKM. The DNA for the CDR3 is TGTGCCAGCAGTTTGGGGGTGGGGGGGAACACTGAAGCTTTCTTT. Its protein product is CASSLGVGGNTEAFF.

The chain carries TRBV7-8 and TRBJ2-5; TRBD1 is a possible D gene (6 bases). In germline, CDR1 is SGHVS, CDR2 FQNEAQ. V lost 2 bases to trimming and J lost 5 bases, with 21 bases between them. This CDR3 comprises 17 residues. The CDR3 bases are TGTGCCAGCAGCTTACTCCGACAGGCTTACACGAACGAGACCCAGTACTTC. Residues: CASSLLRQAYTNETQYF. Supplemented by reference TRBV7-8 and TRBJ2-5, the full variable domain reads GAGVSQSPRYKVAKRGQDVALRCDPISGHVSLFWYQQALGQGPEFLTYFQNEAQLDKSGLPSDRFFAERPEGSVSTLKIQRTQQEDSAVYLCASSLLRQAYTNETQYFGPGTRLLVL.

This chain uses TRBV6-5 with TRBJ2-7, with a tentative D call TRBD1 (5 bases). V lost 5 bases to trimming and J lost 4 bases, with 18 bases between them. Germline CDR1 MNHEY, CDR2 SVGAGI. This CDR3 spans 15 amino acids. This CDR3 reads CASSTNRLPSYEQYF. The CDR3 DNA reads TGTGCCAGCAGTACCAACAGGCTCCCCTCTTACGAGCAGTACTTC.

The chain has TRBV9 and TRBJ2-7; D ambiguous. Trimming cost V 0 bases and J 1 base, with 20 bases left between them. CDR1 and CDR2 (germline): SGDLS, YYNGEE. CDR3 length: 18 amino acids. CDR3 region: CASSVGGLASPRSYEQYF. CDR3 nucleotides: TGTGCCAGCAGCGTAGGAGGTTTGGCCAGTCCAAGGTCCTACGAGCAGTACTTC. Variable domain in full (rest from reference TRBV9 and TRBJ2-7): DSGVTQTPKHLITATGQRVTLRCSPRSGDLSVYWYQQSLDQGLQFLIQYYNGEERAKGNILERFSAQQFPDLHSELNLSSLELGDSALYFCASSVGGLASPRSYEQYFGPGTRLTVT.

This clone has a handful of counts. The chain uses TRBV27 and TRBJ1-2; tentatively, D is TRBD1 (5 bases). The CDR3 is 15 amino acids. Germline CDR1 reads MNHEY; CDR2 reads SMNVEV (reference sequence). V dropped 0 bases and J dropped 6 bases, with 14 bases sitting between them. The CDR3 nucleotides read TGTGCCAGCAGTTTATCGATTGGGGGGGGTGATGGCTACACCTTC. Amino acid sequence: CASSLSIGGGDGYTF.

This chain links TRBV19 with TRBJ1-2; 8 nucleotides agree with TRBD1. V was clipped by 10 bases and J by 8 bases; unmatched bases: 6. This CDR3 contains 11 residues. The germline CDR1 and CDR2 sequences are LNHDA and SQIVND (reference sequence). The CDR3 DNA is TGTGCCACCGGACAGGGCCCAGGCTACACCTTC. It specifies CATGQGPGYTF.

The CDR3 nucleotides are TGTGCCATCAGTGAGAGAGGGACAAAATCCTACAATGAGCAGTTCTTC. Protein: CAISERGTKSYNEQFF. The V gene is TRBV10-3, the J gene TRBJ2-1; tentative D call: TRBD1 (6 bases). Trimming removed 2 bases at V and 1 base at J, with 12 bases between. CDR3 length: 16 amino acids. Germline V lookup: CDR1 ENHRY, CDR2 SYGVKD.

V usage is TRBV4-1 and J usage is TRBJ2-1; 11 bases match TRBD2. V shed 1 base, J shed 9 bases, and the junction held 5 bases outside the gene matches. The CDR3 loop spans 15 amino acids. Germline assignment: CDR1 MGHRA and CDR2 YSYEKL. CDR3 coding DNA: TGCGCCAGCAGCCAAGCCACTAGCGGGAGTGGTGAGCAGTTCTTC. Its protein is CASSQATSGSGEQFF.

The chain carries TRBV28 and TRBJ2-3; tentative D call: TRBD2 (6 bases). This CDR3 is 16 amino acids long. CDR1 is MDHEN and CDR2 is SYDVKM in the germline V gene. V lost 5 bases to trimming and J lost 2 bases, with 17 bases between them. The CDR3, as DNA: TGTGCCAGCAGTGCCAACGGGGGTCTGTCCACAGATACGCAGTATTTT. As protein: CASSANGGLSTDTQYF.

The chain employs TRBV18 and TRBJ1-1; unclear D gene. The germline V and J ends were trimmed by 0 bases and 0 bases, with 8 bases remaining between them. The CDR3 has 15 residues. Germline CDR1 is KGHSH and CDR2 is LQKENI. CDR3 bases: TGTGCCAGCTCACCACCTGGCCTCATGAACACTGAAGCTTTCTTT. Translation gives CASSPPGLMNTEAFF. The whole variable domain, filled in from reference TRBV18 and TRBJ1-1, reads NAGVMQNPRHLVRRRGQEARLRCSPMKGHSHVYWYRQLPEEGLKFMVYLQKENIIDESGMPKERFSAEFPKEGPSILRIQQVVRGDSAAYFCASSPPGLMNTEAFFGQGTRLTVV.

The sample holds one count of this clone. The chain recombines TRBV5-1 with TRBJ1-2, with 7 bases aligning to TRBD1. Germline assignment: CDR1 SGHRS and CDR2 YFSETQ. The CDR3 runs 14 residues. J gave up 7 bases and V 0 bases, and 6 bases lay outside the gene matches. This CDR3 reads CASSLGQGIGGYTF. In DNA, the CDR3 is TGCGCCAGCAGCTTGGGACAGGGAATAGGTGGCTACACCTTC. Complete variable domain (other parts from reference TRBV5-1 and TRBJ1-2): KAGVTQTPRYLIKTRGQQVTLSCSPISGHRSVSWYQQTPGQGLQFLFEYFSETQRNKGNFPGRFSGRQFSNSRSEMNVSTLELGDSALYLCASSLGQGIGGYTFGSGTRLTVV.

This chain links TRBV30 with TRBJ2-2, with D maybe TRBD2 (6 bases). The CDR3 totals 16 residues. The germline V gene encodes CDR1 GTSNPN and CDR2 SVGIG (reference sequence). The germline V and J ends were trimmed by 0 bases and 2 bases, with 13 bases remaining between them. CDR3 coding DNA: TGTGCCTGGAGTGTATTCGGCGGGACCAACACCGGGGAGCTGTTTTTT. It specifies CAWSVFGGTNTGELFF. The whole variable domain, filled in from reference TRBV30 and TRBJ2-2, reads SQTIHQWPATLVQPVGSPLSLECTVEGTSNPNLYWYRQAAGRGLQLLFYSVGIGQISSEVPQNLSASRPQDRQFILSSKKLLLSDSGFYLCAWSVFGGTNTGELFFGEGSRLTVL.

This clone was counted once. The chain carries TRBV27 and TRBJ2-1; D remains ambiguous. CDR1 MNHEY and CDR2 SMNVEV come from the germline V gene (reference sequence). The germline V and J ends were trimmed by 4 bases and 8 bases, with 9 bases remaining between them. CDR3 length equals 12 residues. CDR3 sequence: CASSSTDYEQFF. CDR3 DNA sequence: TGTGCCAGCAGTTCCACCGACTATGAGCAGTTCTTC.